What follows is one T cell receptor beta chain and its context. Its matching antigen is unknown. These data belong to a study of early T cells in non-severe SARS-CoV-2 infection. Turning to the study itself: It was bulk RNA from unsorted whole blood that was sequenced, and the chains were unpaired.

Study-level points and caveats: Anti-spike CD8 responses were favored in VDJdb matching, and private and CD4 specificities were missed.

The CDR3 runs to 12 residues. The library protocol tagged individual cDNA molecules with unique molecular identifiers. MiXCR, run by TCRdb on the 5' RACE reads, gives a single entry per CDR3 protein. The sample yields around 28,000 distinct CDR3 sequences, less than 5% seen once. The V call is TRBV21-1, the J call TRBJ2-5; the DNA was not compared with TRBD1, the D call given in the table. TRBV21-1 counts as a pseudogene. The source is an adult who was a healthcare worker with PCR-confirmed SARS-CoV-2 infection or an uninfected control (not recorded which). Sequencing was done on a sample of whole blood. The CDR3 reads CASGDSQETQYF. For the CDR3, the DNA is TGTGCCAGCGGGGACAGCCAAGAGACCCAGTACTTC.